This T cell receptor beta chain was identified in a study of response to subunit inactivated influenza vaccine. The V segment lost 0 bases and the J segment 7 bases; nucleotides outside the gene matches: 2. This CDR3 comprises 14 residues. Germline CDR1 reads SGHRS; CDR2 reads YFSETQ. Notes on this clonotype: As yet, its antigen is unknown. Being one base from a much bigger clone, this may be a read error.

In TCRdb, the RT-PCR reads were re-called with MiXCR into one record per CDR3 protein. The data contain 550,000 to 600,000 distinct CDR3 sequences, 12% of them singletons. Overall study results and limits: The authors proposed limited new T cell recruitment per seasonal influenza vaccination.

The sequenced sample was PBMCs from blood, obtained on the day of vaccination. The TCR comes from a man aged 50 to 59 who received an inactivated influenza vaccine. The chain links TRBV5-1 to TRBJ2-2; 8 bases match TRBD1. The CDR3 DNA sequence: TGCGCCAGCAGCTTGGACAGGGGGAACGGGGAGCTGTTTTTT. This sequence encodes CASSLDRGNGELFF.